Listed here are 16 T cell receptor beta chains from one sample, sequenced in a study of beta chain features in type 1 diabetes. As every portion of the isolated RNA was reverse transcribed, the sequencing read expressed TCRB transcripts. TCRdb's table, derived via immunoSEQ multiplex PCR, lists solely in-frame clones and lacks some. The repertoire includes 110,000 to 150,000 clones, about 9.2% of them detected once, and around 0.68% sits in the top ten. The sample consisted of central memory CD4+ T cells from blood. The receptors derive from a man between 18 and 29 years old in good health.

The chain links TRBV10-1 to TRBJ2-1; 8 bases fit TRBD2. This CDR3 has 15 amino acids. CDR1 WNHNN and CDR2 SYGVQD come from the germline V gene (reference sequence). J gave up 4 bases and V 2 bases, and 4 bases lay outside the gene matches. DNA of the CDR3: TGCGCCAGCAGTGAGCATAGCGGGGAATACAATGAGCAGTTCTTC. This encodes CASSEHSGEYNEQFF.

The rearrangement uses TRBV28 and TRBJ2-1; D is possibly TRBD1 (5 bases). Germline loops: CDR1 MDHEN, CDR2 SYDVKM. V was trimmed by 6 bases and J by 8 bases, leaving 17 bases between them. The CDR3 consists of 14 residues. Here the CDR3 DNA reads TGTGCCAGCAGCCCGCAGGCAGGGTTCGATGAGCAGTTCTTC. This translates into CASSPQAGFDEQFF.

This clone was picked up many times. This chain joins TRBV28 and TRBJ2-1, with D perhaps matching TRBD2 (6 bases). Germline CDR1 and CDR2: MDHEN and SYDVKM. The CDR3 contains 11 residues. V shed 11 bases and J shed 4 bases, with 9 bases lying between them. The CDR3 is CASRGYNEQFF. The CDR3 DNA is TGTGCCTCACGGGGGTACAATGAGCAGTTCTTC.

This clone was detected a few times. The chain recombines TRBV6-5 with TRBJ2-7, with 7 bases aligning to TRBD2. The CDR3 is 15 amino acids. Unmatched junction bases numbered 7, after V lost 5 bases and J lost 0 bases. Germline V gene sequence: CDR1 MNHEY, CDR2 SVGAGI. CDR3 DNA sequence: TGTGCCAGCAGTCCTCTAGCGGTGAGCTCCTACGAGCAGTACTTC. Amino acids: CASSPLAVSSYEQYF.

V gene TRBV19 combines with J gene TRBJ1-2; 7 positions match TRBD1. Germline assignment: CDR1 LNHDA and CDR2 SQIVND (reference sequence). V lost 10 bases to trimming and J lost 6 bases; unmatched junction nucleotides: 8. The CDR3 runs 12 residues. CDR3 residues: CATQDRVDGYTF. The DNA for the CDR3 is TGTGCCACCCAAGACAGGGTGGATGGCTACACCTTC.

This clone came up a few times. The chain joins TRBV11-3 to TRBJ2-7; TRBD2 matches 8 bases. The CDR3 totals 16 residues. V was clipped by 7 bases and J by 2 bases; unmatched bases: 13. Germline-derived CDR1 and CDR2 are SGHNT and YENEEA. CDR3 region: CASNTEPGGYTYEQYF. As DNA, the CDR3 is TGTGCCAGCAACACTGAACCGGGGGGGTATACCTACGAGCAGTACTTC.

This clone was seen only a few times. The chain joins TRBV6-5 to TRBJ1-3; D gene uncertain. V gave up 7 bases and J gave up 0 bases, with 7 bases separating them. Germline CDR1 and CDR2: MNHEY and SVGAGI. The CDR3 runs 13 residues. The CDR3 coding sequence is TGTGCCAGCACCCATCCCTCTGGAAACACCATATATTTT. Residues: CASTHPSGNTIYF.

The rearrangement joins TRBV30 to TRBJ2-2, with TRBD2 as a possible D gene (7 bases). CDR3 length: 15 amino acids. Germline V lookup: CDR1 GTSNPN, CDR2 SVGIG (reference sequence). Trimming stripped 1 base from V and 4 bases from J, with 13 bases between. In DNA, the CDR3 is TGTGCCTGGAGTGATAAGGGGGGGCCCACCGGGGAGCTGTTTTTT. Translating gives CAWSDKGGPTGELFF. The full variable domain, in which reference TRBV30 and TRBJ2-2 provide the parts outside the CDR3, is SQTIHQWPATLVQPVGSPLSLECTVEGTSNPNLYWYRQAAGRGLQLLFYSVGIGQISSEVPQNLSASRPQDRQFILSSKKLLLSDSGFYLCAWSDKGGPTGELFFGEGSRLTVL.

The CDR3 bases are TGTGCCAGCAGCTTAAGTTCGACTAGCGCAAGTCGTAATACGCAGTATTTT. Translation gives CASSLSSTSASRNTQYF. The genes are TRBV7-3 and TRBJ2-3; 8 positions match TRBD2. V gave up 1 base and J gave up 7 bases; unmatched junction bases: 13. This CDR3 is 17 amino acids long. Germline lookup yields CDR1 SGHTA and CDR2 FQGTGA.

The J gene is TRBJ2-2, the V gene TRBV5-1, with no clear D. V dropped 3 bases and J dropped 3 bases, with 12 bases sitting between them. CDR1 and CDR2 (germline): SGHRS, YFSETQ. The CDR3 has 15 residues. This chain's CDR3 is CASSSQTSYTGELFF. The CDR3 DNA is TGCGCCAGCAGCTCTCAAACAAGTTACACCGGGGAGCTGTTTTTT.

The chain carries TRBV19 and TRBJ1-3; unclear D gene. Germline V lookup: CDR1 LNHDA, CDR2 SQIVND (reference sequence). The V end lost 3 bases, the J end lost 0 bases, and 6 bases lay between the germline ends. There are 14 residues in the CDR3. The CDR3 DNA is TGTGCCAGTAGTATGACTTCCTCTGGAAACACCATATATTTT. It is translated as CASSMTSSGNTIYF.

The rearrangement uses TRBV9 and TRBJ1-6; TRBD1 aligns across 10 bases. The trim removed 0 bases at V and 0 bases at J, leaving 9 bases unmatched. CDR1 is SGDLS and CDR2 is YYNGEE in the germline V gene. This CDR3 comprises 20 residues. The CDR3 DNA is TGTGCCAGCAGCGTAGCGACAGGGGGCGCCGGGGCCTCCTATAATTCACCCCTCCACTTT. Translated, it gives CASSVATGGAGASYNSPLHF.

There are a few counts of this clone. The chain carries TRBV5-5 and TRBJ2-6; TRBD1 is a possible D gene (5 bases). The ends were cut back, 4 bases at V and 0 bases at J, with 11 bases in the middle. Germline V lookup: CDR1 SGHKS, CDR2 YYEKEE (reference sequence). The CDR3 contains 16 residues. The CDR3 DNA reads TGTGCCAGCAGCGAGAGACAGAACTCTGGGGCCAACGTCCTGACTTTC. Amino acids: CASSERQNSGANVLTF.

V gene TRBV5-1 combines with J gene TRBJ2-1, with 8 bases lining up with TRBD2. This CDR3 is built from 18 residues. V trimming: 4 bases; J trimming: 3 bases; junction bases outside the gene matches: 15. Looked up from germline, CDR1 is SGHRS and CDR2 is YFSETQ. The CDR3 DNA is TGCGCCAGCAGCCGCCCTGGGGGCGGGGGGAAGGGCTACAATGAGCAGTTCTTC. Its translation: CASSRPGGGGKGYNEQFF.

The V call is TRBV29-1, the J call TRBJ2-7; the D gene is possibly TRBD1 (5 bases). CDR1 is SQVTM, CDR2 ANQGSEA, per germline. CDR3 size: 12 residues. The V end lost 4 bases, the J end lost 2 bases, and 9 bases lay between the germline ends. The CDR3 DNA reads TGCAGCGTTGGGACATTACCCTACGAGCAGTACTTC. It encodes CSVGTLPYEQYF.

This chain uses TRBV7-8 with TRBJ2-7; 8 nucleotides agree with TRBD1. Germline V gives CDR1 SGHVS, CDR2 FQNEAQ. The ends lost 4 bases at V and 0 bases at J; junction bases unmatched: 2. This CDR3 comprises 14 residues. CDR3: CASSSTGGSYEQYF. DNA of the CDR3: TGTGCCAGCAGCTCAACAGGGGGCTCCTACGAGCAGTACTTC.